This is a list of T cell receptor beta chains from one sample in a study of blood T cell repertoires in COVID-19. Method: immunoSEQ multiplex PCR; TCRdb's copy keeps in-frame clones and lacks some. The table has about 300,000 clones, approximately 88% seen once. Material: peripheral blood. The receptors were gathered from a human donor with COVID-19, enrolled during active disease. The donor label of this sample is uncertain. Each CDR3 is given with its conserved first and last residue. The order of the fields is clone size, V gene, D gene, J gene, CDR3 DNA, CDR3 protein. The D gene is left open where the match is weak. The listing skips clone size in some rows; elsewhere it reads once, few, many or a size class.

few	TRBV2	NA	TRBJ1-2	TGTGCCAGCAGTGAAACGGGATTCCTAGAGTTGGGCTACACCTTC	CASSETGFLELGYTF
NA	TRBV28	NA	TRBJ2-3	TGTGCCAGCAGTACCGTAGCAACTTTGGGAGATACGCAGTATTTT	CASSTVATLGDTQYF
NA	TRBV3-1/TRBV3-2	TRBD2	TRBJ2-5	TGTGCCAGCAGCCTCCTAGTAGCGGGAGGGCTGGAAGAGACCCAGTACTTC	CASSLLVAGGLEETQYF
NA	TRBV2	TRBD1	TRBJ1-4	TGTGCCAGCTCGGGACAGACTAATGAAAAACTGTTTTTT	CASSGQTNEKLFF
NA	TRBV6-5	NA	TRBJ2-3	TGTGCCAGCAGTTACTCGCGGGGCACAGATACGCAGTATTTT	CASSYSRGTDTQYF
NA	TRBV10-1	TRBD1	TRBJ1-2	TGCGCCAGCAGTGAGACAGGGGGCAGCTATGGCTACACCTTC	CASSETGGSYGYTF
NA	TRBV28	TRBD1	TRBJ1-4	TGTGCCAGCAGTTCCGGGACAGGGGACGGGGAAAAACTGTTTTTT	CASSSGTGDGEKLFF
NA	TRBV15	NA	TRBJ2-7	TGTGCCACCAGCAGAGATAATCCGGGGGAAGGTGCGCAGTACTTC	CATSRDNPGEGAQYF
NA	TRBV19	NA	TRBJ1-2	TGTGCCAGTGGCAGGGAAGTCGGCTATGGCTACACCTTC	CASGREVGYGYTF
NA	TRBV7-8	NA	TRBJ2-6	TGTGCCAGCAGTTACAGGGCTGGGGCCAACGTCCTGACTTTC	CASSYRAGANVLTF
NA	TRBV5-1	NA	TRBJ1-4	TGCGCCAGCAGCCCCCAAATTAGTGCTAATGAAAAACTGTTTTTT	CASSPQISANEKLFF
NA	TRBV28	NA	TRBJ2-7	TGTGCCAGCAGCCCTACAGGAAACTCCTACGAGCAGTACTTC	CASSPTGNSYEQYF
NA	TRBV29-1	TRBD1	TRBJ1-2	TGCAGCGGAGGGGGCGCCGAATATGGCTACACCTTC	CSGGGAEYGYTF
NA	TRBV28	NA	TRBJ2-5	TGTGCCAGCAGTCGAGAAGAGACCCAGTACTTC	CASSREETQYF
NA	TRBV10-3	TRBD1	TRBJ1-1	TGTGCCATCAGTGAGTCGCAGGGGGCGAGGACTGAAGCTTTCTTT	CAISESQGARTEAFF
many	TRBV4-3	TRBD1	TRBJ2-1	TGCGCCAGCAGCCAAGGTACAGGGGGCGCGAGTGAGCAGTTCTTC	CASSQGTGGASEQFF
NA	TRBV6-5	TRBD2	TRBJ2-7	TGTGCCAGCATCAAGGGCCTAGCGGGTAGCCCTGAGTACTTC	CASIKGLAGSPEYF
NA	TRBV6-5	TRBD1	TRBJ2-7	TGTGCCAGCAGTTTCCCACCGGGACAGGGGGCGTACGAGCAGTACTTC	CASSFPPGQGAYEQYF
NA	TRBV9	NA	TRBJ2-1	TGTGCCAGCAGCGTCAGGGCCAGTGAGCAGTTCTTC	CASSVRASEQFF
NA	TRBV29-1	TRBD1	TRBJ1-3	TGCAGCGTAACCCGGGACAGCTCTGGAAACACCATATATTTT	CSVTRDSSGNTIYF
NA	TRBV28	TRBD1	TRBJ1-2	TGTGCCAGCAGTGTAACCGGACAGGGTTTTTATGGCTACACCTTC	CASSVTGQGFYGYTF